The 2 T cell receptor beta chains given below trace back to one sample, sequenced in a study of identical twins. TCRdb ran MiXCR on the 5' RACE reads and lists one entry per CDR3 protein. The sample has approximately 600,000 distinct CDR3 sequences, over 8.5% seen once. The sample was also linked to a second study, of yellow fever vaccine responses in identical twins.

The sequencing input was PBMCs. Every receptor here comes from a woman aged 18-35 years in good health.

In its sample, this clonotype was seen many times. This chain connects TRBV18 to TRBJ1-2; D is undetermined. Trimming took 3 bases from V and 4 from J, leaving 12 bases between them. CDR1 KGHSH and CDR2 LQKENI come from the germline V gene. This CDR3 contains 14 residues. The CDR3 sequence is CASSPGLDSYGYTF. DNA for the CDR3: TGTGCCAGCTCACCCGGCTTGGACTCCTATGGCTACACCTTC.

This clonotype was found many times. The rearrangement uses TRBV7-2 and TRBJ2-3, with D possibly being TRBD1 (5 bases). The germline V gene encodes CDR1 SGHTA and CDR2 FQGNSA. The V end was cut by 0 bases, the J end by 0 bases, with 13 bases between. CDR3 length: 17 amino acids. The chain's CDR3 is CASSLAWGVHSTDTQYF. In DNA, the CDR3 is TGTGCCAGCAGCTTAGCGTGGGGCGTTCATAGCACAGATACGCAGTATTTT.